The clone carrying this T cell receptor beta chain was seen a single time. This entry belongs to a study of blood T cell repertoires in COVID-19. As for the study in general: The study drew acute and convalescent COVID-19 samples from the United States, Italy and Spain. From T cells, B-cell-depleted T cells, or PBMCs came the material, which was cDNA or gDNA.

This CDR3 spans 20 amino acids. Trimming cost V 0 bases and J 6 bases; bases outside gene matches: 14. From germline, CDR1 is SGHVS and CDR2 FQNEAQ. Per the original methods: Estimated nucleated cell counts came from reference gene primer amplification. Sequencing was performed with immunoSEQ multiplex PCR; in TCRdb, only in-frame clones are kept and a portion is missing. V, J and clone size are those of that table, while D and trimming were read from the DNA. The repertoire holds tens of thousands of clones, with more than 70% as singletons. The sample consisted of peripheral blood. The sequence was obtained from a human donor in a cohort sampled during active COVID-19. The chain is built from TRBV7-8 and TRBJ2-1, with 13 bases identical to TRBD2. The CDR3 is CASSLAEGTSGVSRLNEQFF. CDR3 DNA: TGTGCCAGCAGCTTAGCGGAGGGGACTAGCGGGGTTAGTAGACTCAATGAGCAGTTCTTC.